The 32 T cell receptor beta chains below all came from one sample that was sequenced in a study of T cells in Graves' hyperthyroidism and ophthalmopathy (dated by TCRdb to about 2019). The library was made by multiplex PCR. Sequencer: Illumina HiSeq 2000. Amplification of TCR beta CDR3 regions was carried out from RNA transcripts. A first-round RT-PCR of the TCR CDR3 used the HTBI primer set with the Qiagen OneStep RT-PCR kit. TCRdb handled the public reads itself, with Q25 trimming in fastp and clone calling in MiXCR, and kept productive beta chains. Each record represents a unique CDR3 protein, reported with the most common genes and DNA among its rows. The table for this sample lists 360,000 or so distinct CDR3 sequences; roughly 18% of them were counted only once. The top ten hold around 16% of the sample. Sample: blood. The receptor source for this set is a woman aged 40 to 50 with Graves' ophthalmopathy.

This clonotype was counted at least ten times. The J gene is TRBJ2-6, the V gene TRBV6-1; D is undetermined. This CDR3 is built from 16 residues. The ends were cut back, 5 bases at V and 0 bases at J, with 11 bases in the middle. Germline-derived CDR1 and CDR2 are MNHNS and SASEGT. The CDR3 bases are TGTGCCAGCAGTAGGCCCAGGAGCTCTGGGGCCAACGTCCTGACTTTC. Translating it yields CASSRPRSSGANVLTF.

This clonotype occurred many times. V and J are TRBV5-1 and TRBJ1-1, with D perhaps matching TRBD1 (5 bases). Germline assignment: CDR1 SGHRS and CDR2 YFSETQ. V shed 0 bases and J shed 0 bases, with 12 bases lying between them. This CDR3 has 16 amino acids. CDR3 loop: CASSLGDGRMNTEAFF. The CDR3 DNA is TGCGCCAGCAGCTTGGGGGACGGACGCATGAACACTGAAGCTTTCTTT.

This clonotype showed up many times. The conserved phenylalanine or tryptophan is not found at the CDR3 terminus, so this likely reflects a read error. The chain joins TRBV5-5 to TRBJ1-2; D remains ambiguous. Germline V CDR1 and CDR2: SGHKS, YYEKEE (reference sequence). This CDR3 comprises 12 residues. The ends were cut back, 0 bases at V and 7 bases at J, with 7 bases in the middle. In nucleotides, the CDR3 is TGTGCCAGCAGCTTGGGGACCGGTGGCTACACCCTC. Amino acids: CASSLGTGGYTL.

This clonotype has ten or more counts. The chain recombines TRBV6-1 with TRBJ1-2, with 7 positions matching TRBD1. Trimming cost V 6 bases and J 4 bases; bases outside gene matches: 5. The germline CDR1 and CDR2 sequences are MNHNS and SASEGT. This CDR3 comprises 13 residues. The CDR3 DNA is TGTGCCAGCAGCCCCCAGGGGGTCTATGGCTACACCTTC. It translates to CASSPQGVYGYTF.

There are a few counts of this clonotype. This chain connects TRBV20-1 to TRBJ2-7; TRBD2 aligns across 10 bases. The CDR3 runs to 15 residues. Per germline, CDR1 DFQATT and CDR2 SNEGSKA (reference sequence). V lost 1 base to trimming and J lost 2 bases; unmatched junction nucleotides: 5. CDR3 sequence: CSARGTSGTTYEQYF. The DNA for the CDR3 is TGCAGTGCTAGAGGGACTAGCGGAACTACCTACGAGCAGTACTTC.

Note on this clonotype: The CDR3 ends on some other residue instead of the conserved phenylalanine or tryptophan, so this is likely a read error. V usage is TRBV6-2 or TRBV6-3 and J usage is TRBJ2-2; possible D gene TRBD1, 5 bases. This CDR3 is built from 13 residues. The V end was cut by 6 bases, the J end by 5 bases, with 10 bases between. From germline, CDR1 is MNHEY and CDR2 SVGEGT. The CDR3 reads CASSSKGTGELFV. The DNA for the CDR3 is TGTGCCAGCAGCAGCAAGGGGACCGGGGAGCTGTTTGTT.

This clonotype was observed a handful of times. One base away lies a much larger clone, so this may be a sequencing read error. J is TRBJ2-5 and V is TRBV13, with D uncertain. Trimming took off 7 bases at V and 3 bases at J, with 9 bases between the two ends. The germline CDR1 and CDR2 sequences are PRHDT and FYEKMQ (reference sequence). CDR3 length: 12 amino acids. The CDR3 nucleotides are TGTGCCAGCATCCCCCAGGAAGAGACCCAGTACTTC. It translates to CASIPQEETQYF.

The chain recombines TRBV7-2 with TRBJ2-7; 11 bases line up with TRBD2. This CDR3 is 14 amino acids long. Germline V gene data show CDR1 as SGHTA and CDR2 as FQGNSA. The J segment lost 3 bases and the V segment lost 6 bases, leaving 4 bases of the junction unmatched. As DNA, the CDR3 is TGTGCCAGCAGTCATAGCGGGAGGGACTACGAGCAGTACTTC. This encodes CASSHSGRDYEQYF.

There are a few counts of this clonotype. The rearrangement joins TRBV7-8 to TRBJ2-7; D is possibly TRBD2 (6 bases). Germline values: CDR1 SGHVS, CDR2 FQNEAQ. This CDR3 is 11 amino acids long. Trimming pared 9 bases from V and 4 bases from J, leaving 10 bases between. The CDR3 protein is CASAGKYEQYF. In nucleotides, the CDR3 is TGTGCCAGTGCGGGGAAGTACGAGCAGTACTTC.

This clonotype showed up many times. This sequence joins TRBV12-3 or TRBV12-4 and TRBJ2-4; TRBD1 matches at 8 bases. The CDR3 sequence is 16 residues long. Trimming took 6 bases from V and 0 from J; bases not matched to a gene: 7. The CDR3 sequence is CASRGTGELAKNIQYF. DNA of the CDR3: TGTGCCAGCAGGGGGACAGGCGAACTAGCCAAAAACATTCAGTACTTC.

This clonotype was observed at least ten times. The chain carries TRBV7-9 and TRBJ1-1, with D possibly matching TRBD1 (6 bases). CDR1 and CDR2 from the germline V gene are SEHNR and FQNEAQ (reference sequence). The CDR3 is 15 residues long. V dropped 1 base and J dropped 4 bases, with 13 bases sitting between them. CDR3 DNA sequence: TGTGCCAGCAGCTTAGTTACCGGACAGTCCACTGAAGCTTTCTTT. Its protein is CASSLVTGQSTEAFF. Complete variable domain (other parts from reference TRBV7-9 and TRBJ1-1): DTGVSQNPRHKITKRGQNVTFRCDPISEHNRLYWYRQTLGQGPEFLTYFQNEAQLEKSRLLSDRFSAERPKGSFSTLEIQRTEQGDSAMYLCASSLVTGQSTEAFFGQGTRLTVV.

This clonotype was recorded at least ten times. The chain is built from TRBV7-3 and TRBJ1-1; D gene unclear. V lost 5 bases and J lost 8, with 18 bases in between. The CDR3 loop spans 14 amino acids. Germline V gives CDR1 SGHTA, CDR2 FQGTGA. The chain's CDR3 is CASSPHMGGGEAFF. DNA of the CDR3: TGTGCCAGCAGCCCCCATATGGGAGGCGGCGAAGCTTTCTTT.

This clonotype has only one observation. Possible read error: a much larger clone is one base away. The chain links TRBV30 to TRBJ1-5, with 8 bases aligning to TRBD1. With V trimmed by 0 bases and J by 2 bases, 12 bases remained unmatched. From germline, CDR1 is GTSNPN and CDR2 SVGIG (reference sequence). The CDR3 covers 18 residues. DNA for the CDR3: TGTGCCTGGAGTGTACAGGGCAGGGGGCGGCACGGCAATCAGCCCCAGCATTTT. Translation gives CAWSVQGRGRHGNQPQHF.

This clonotype was counted at least ten times. The chain carries TRBV6-2 or TRBV6-3 and TRBJ1-5, with 9 bases that match TRBD1. The CDR3 runs to 17 residues. Germline-derived CDR1 and CDR2 are MNHEY and SVGEGT. The junction had 15 bases not matched to a gene; V was cut back by 6 bases and J by 6 bases. The CDR3 DNA reads TGTGCCAGCAGGCTCGCCTTGGGACAGGGAGTCGGTCAGCCCCAGCATTTT. Protein sequence: CASRLALGQGVGQPQHF.

In this sample, this clonotype turned up many times. The chain is built from TRBV7-9 and TRBJ1-2; D unclear. This CDR3 has 13 residues. V was trimmed by 5 bases and J by 2 bases, leaving 9 bases between them. The germline gives CDR1 SEHNR, CDR2 FQNEAQ (reference sequence). The CDR3, as DNA: TGTGCCAGCAGCCCGACGCTGAACTATGGCTACACCTTC. Protein sequence: CASSPTLNYGYTF. Drawing the rest from reference TRBV7-9 and TRBJ1-2, the complete variable domain is DTGVSQNPRHKITKRGQNVTFRCDPISEHNRLYWYRQTLGQGPEFLTYFQNEAQLEKSRLLSDRFSAERPKGSFSTLEIQRTEQGDSAMYLCASSPTLNYGYTFGSGTRLTVV.

This clonotype was seen at least ten times. This chain uses TRBV6-2 or TRBV6-3 with TRBJ2-2; 13 bases align to TRBD2. The CDR3 is 17 residues long. The J segment lost 5 bases and the V segment lost 4 bases, leaving 7 bases of the junction unmatched. The germline V gene encodes CDR1 MNHEY and CDR2 SVGEGT. CDR3 coding DNA: TGTGCCAGCAGTTCACGGACTAGCGGGAGAAGTACCGGGGAGCTGTTTTTT. The encoded protein is CASSSRTSGRSTGELFF.

This clonotype was picked up many times. This chain links TRBV11-3 with TRBJ2-2, with 13 positions matching TRBD2. The CDR3 sequence is 15 residues long. Germline loops: CDR1 SGHNT, CDR2 YENEEA. Trimming took 5 bases from V and 9 from J; bases not matched to a gene: 6. In nucleotides, the CDR3 is TGTGCCAGCAGCGCCGGACTAGCGGGAGTGCGGGAGCTGTTTTTT. This codes for CASSAGLAGVRELFF.

This clonotype was detected ten times or more. The chain joins TRBV12-3 or TRBV12-4 to TRBJ1-3; D is unresolved. The CDR3 runs to 16 residues. Between the trimmed V and J ends, which lost 2 bases and 0 bases, there was a span of 11 bases. DNA of the CDR3: TGTGCCAGCAGTTTAACCCGGGGAACCTCTGGAAACACCATATATTTT. Amino acids: CASSLTRGTSGNTIYF.

This clonotype was detected many times. The V and J genes are TRBV4-1 and TRBJ2-7; a weak D match, TRBD2 (6 bases). Trimming pared 7 bases from V and 0 bases from J, leaving 16 bases between. CDR1 MGHRA and CDR2 YSYEKL come from the germline V gene. The CDR3 loop spans 15 amino acids. CDR3 amino acids: CASTSSGLSSYEQYF. CDR3 DNA: TGCGCCAGCACCAGTAGCGGATTAAGCTCCTACGAGCAGTACTTC.

V usage is TRBV28 and J usage is TRBJ1-2; D may be TRBD1 (5 bases). Germline V gene data show CDR1 as MDHEN and CDR2 as SYDVKM. V gave up 5 bases and J gave up 7 bases, with 14 bases separating them. The CDR3 length is 13 residues. In DNA form, the CDR3 reads TGTGCCAGCAGTCGTCCAGGGAAAGGTGGCTACACCTTC. It yields the protein CASSRPGKGGYTF.

This clonotype came up many times. The rearrangement joins TRBV28 to TRBJ1-5, with 9 nucleotides matching TRBD1. The germline V gene has CDR1 MDHEN and CDR2 SYDVKM. J lost 7 bases, V lost 2 bases, and 12 bases had no gene match. The CDR3 runs 17 residues. The CDR3 sequence: CASSLGGGQGVYQPQHF. The DNA for the CDR3 is TGTGCCAGCAGTTTAGGGGGGGGACAGGGTGTTTACCAGCCCCAGCATTTT.

Points on this clonotype: A much larger clone lies one base from this, so it may be a read error. V is TRBV24-1 and J is TRBJ2-7; 14 nucleotides align to TRBD2. The germline V gene has CDR1 KGHDR and CDR2 SFDVKD. The V segment lost 4 bases and the J segment 4 bases; nucleotides outside the gene matches: 2. The CDR3 has 15 amino acids. CDR3 nucleotide sequence: TGTGCCACCAGTGACGGGACTAGCGGGAGTTACGAGCAGTACTTC. Residues: CATSDGTSGSYEQYF.

The sample holds many counts of this clonotype. V usage is TRBV20-1 and J usage is TRBJ2-3; TRBD2 might be the D (5 bases). Trimming left V 6 bases short and J 4 bases short, with 20 bases between. CDR1 and CDR2 (germline): DFQATT, SNEGSKA (reference sequence). The CDR3 runs 15 residues. DNA of the CDR3: TGCAGTGCCGGGATCACGGGCGCCCGCGCAGATACGCAGTATTTT. Its protein is CSAGITGARADTQYF.

This clonotype was seen ten or more times. CDR3 sequence: CASTRGDTYEQYF. For the CDR3, the DNA is TGTGCCAGCACACGGGGGGACACCTACGAGCAGTACTTC. This chain joins TRBV28 and TRBJ2-7, with a weak D call TRBD2 (7 bases). Trimming pared 7 bases from V and 2 bases from J, leaving 12 bases between. The CDR3 is 13 residues long. Germline V gives CDR1 MDHEN, CDR2 SYDVKM.

At least ten counts were recorded for this clonotype. This chain connects TRBV28 to TRBJ2-7, with TRBD2 matching 8 bases. The V gene end was trimmed by 4 bases and the J gene end by 4 bases; junction bases not matched to a gene: 9. CDR1 and CDR2 (germline): MDHEN, SYDVKM. The CDR3 is 15 amino acids. CDR3 residues: CASSSLLSGSYEQYF. CDR3 nucleotide sequence: TGTGCCAGCAGTTCCCTCCTGAGCGGGAGTTACGAGCAGTACTTC.

This clonotype was seen many times. This chain uses TRBV12-3 or TRBV12-4 with TRBJ2-5; perhaps TRBD1 as D (5 bases). CDR3 size: 15 residues. V lost 5 bases, J lost 2 bases, and 15 bases lay in between. The DNA of the CDR3 is TGTGCCAGCAGTGCCGCAGGGATCCGGCAAGAGACCCAGTACTTC. It is translated as CASSAAGIRQETQYF.

Ten or more counts support this clonotype. In DNA form, the CDR3 reads TGTGCCAGCATAACCCGAACAGCTAACTATGGCTACACCTTC. Amino acids: CASITRTANYGYTF. The genes are TRBV28 and TRBJ1-2; D uncertain. The germline V and J ends were trimmed by 7 bases and 0 bases, with 12 bases remaining between them. This CDR3 region has 14 residues. The germline gives CDR1 MDHEN, CDR2 SYDVKM.

CDR3 in DNA: TGTGCCAGCAGCTTAACCAGCGGGTTTGGCTACACCTTC. Encoded protein: CASSLTSGFGYTF. The V and J genes are TRBV11-2 and TRBJ1-2; the D is unclear. Germline V gene lookup returns CDR1 SGHAT and CDR2 FQNNGV. V lost 2 bases and J lost 7, with 11 bases in between. The CDR3 has 13 amino acids.

V gene TRBV6-2 or TRBV6-3 combines with J gene TRBJ2-7; 8 bases fit TRBD2. The CDR3 has 14 amino acids. V trimming: 5 bases; J trimming: 2 bases; junction bases outside the gene matches: 5. The germline V gene has CDR1 MNHEY and CDR2 SVGEGT. The CDR3 spells CASSSGSRTYEQYF. The CDR3 coding sequence is TGTGCCAGCAGTAGCGGGAGCCGAACCTACGAGCAGTACTTC.

This clonotype was detected many times. The chain combines TRBV28 with TRBJ2-7; D is tentatively TRBD1 or TRBD2 (5 bases each). Germline CDR1 and CDR2: MDHEN and SYDVKM. V lost 8 bases, J lost 2 bases, and 16 bases lay in between. The CDR3 loop spans 14 amino acids. Written as DNA, the CDR3 is TGTGCCAGCCAAAACCGGGGCCGTACCTACGAGCAGTACTTC. The encoded protein is CASQNRGRTYEQYF.

This clonotype appeared many times. The chain uses TRBV3-1 and TRBJ2-7; D gene unclear. V shed 1 base and J shed 1 base, with 8 bases lying between them. The CDR3 extends over 14 amino acids. Germline assignment: CDR1 LGHDT and CDR2 YNNKEL (reference sequence). CDR3 nucleotide sequence: TGTGCCAGCAGCCAAGGACACGGATCCTACGAGCAGTACTTC. This codes for CASSQGHGSYEQYF.

In its sample, this clonotype was seen many times. This sequence joins TRBV28 and TRBJ2-7; 7 bases match TRBD2. Germline CDR1 reads MDHEN; CDR2 reads SYDVKM. CDR3 length: 14 residues. V was pared by 5 bases and J by 4 bases, with 8 bases of the junction left unmatched. CDR3 sequence: CASSIWTRRYEQYF. The CDR3 nucleotides are TGTGCCAGCAGTATCTGGACTAGACGGTACGAGCAGTACTTC.